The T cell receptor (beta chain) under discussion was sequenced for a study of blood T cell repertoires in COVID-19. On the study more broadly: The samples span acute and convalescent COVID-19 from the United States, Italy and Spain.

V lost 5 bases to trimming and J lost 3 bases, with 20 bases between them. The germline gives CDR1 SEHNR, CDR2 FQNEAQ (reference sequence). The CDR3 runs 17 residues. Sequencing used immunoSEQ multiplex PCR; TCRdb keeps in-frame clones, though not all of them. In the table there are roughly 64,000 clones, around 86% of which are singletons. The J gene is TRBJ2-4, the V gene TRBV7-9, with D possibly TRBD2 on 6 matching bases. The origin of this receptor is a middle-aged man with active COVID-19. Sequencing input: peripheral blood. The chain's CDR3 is CASSPLGGRWDKNIQYF. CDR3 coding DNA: TGTGCCAGCAGCCCTCTGGGGGGAAGGTGGGACAAAAACATTCAGTACTTC.